These T cell receptor beta chains were read from a single sample in a study of T-cell reconstitution after alpha-beta-depleted transplantation in children. TCRdb re-called the PCR reads with MiXCR, one entry per CDR3 protein. The sample has more than 400,000 distinct CDR3 sequences, about 10% seen once; the top ten hold approximately 14%. Sequenced material: PBMCs, mostly from graft donor cells, taken 180 days after TCRalphabeta/CD19-depleted stem cell transplant. The receptors were gathered from a female patient aged 2 to 10 who had a stem cell transplant for aplastic anemia, so the T cells may come from the graft donor. Both conserved end residues are part of each CDR3. Each record gives: D gene, clone size, V gene, J gene, CDR3 DNA, CDR3 protein. D genes are given only for firm matches. Size is stated for part of the rows, as once, few or many counts, or as a class when the clone is expanded.

-	-	TRBV20-1	TRBJ1-5	TGCAGTGCTAGAGACCCGAATAGCAATCAGCCCCAGCATTTT	CSARDPNSNQPQHF
-	few	TRBV18	TRBJ2-7	TGTGCCAGCTCACCACTTTCCGGTACTGATGAGCAGTACTTC	CASSPLSGTDEQYF
-	-	TRBV27	TRBJ1-6	TGTGCCAGCAGCTATTCCGGGGTTCATAATTCACCCCTCCACTTT	CASSYSGVHNSPLHF
-	few	TRBV4-1	TRBJ1-5	TGCGCCAGCGAGCCGACAGCATATAGCAATCAGCCCCAGCATTTT	CASEPTAYSNQPQHF
TRBD2	few	TRBV20-1	TRBJ2-7	TGCAGTGCCCCGGGACTAGCGGAAGCTTCCTACGAGCAGTACTTC	CSAPGLAEASYEQYF
-	-	TRBV11-2	TRBJ2-3	TGTGCCAGCAGCTTCGACAGCGGAGATACGCAGTATTTT	CASSFDSGDTQYF
TRBD1	many	TRBV29-1	TRBJ2-2	TGCAGCGTTGTTCCCAGGGGGCGAAAGACCGGGGAGCTGTTTTTT	CSVVPRGRKTGELFF
-	many	TRBV10-1	TRBJ2-1	TGCGCCAGCAGTGAGTCGGAGCAGCCGCAGTTCTTC	CASSESEQPQFF
TRBD2	-	TRBV5-1	TRBJ2-2	TGCGCCAGCAGCTTCGGGAGGGCCGTGGCCGGGGAGCTGTTTTTT	CASSFGRAVAGELFF
-	few	TRBV4-3	TRBJ2-7	TGCGCCAGCAGCCAAGATAGGAGGGACTACGAGCAGTACTTC	CASSQDRRDYEQYF
-	-	TRBV7-2	TRBJ2-5	TGTGCCAGCAGATCTAAACGGGCAGAGACCGAGTACTTC	CASRSKRAETEYF
TRBD2	few	TRBV11-1	TRBJ2-5	TGTGCCAGCAGCGCCGGGACTAGCGGGAGGAGGGGGGAAGAGACCCAGTACTTC	CASSAGTSGRRGEETQYF
TRBD2	-	TRBV12-3/TRBV12-4	TRBJ2-1	TGTGCCAGCACTCCCGGGACTAGCCTCTACAATGAGCAGTTCTTC	CASTPGTSLYNEQFF
TRBD2	many	TRBV5-1	TRBJ2-7	TGCGCCAGCAGCTTCGTAGCGGGAGGGGGCTACGAGCAGTACTTC	CASSFVAGGGYEQYF
-	few	TRBV20-1	TRBJ2-2	TGCAGTGCATCGGGGCTGGCGGGACGCGCGAACACCGGGGAGCTGTTTTTT	CSASGLAGRANTGELFF
-	-	TRBV20-1	TRBJ2-3	TGCAGTGCTCCAAAGGGGACCGCTGTCACAGATACGCAGTATTTT	CSAPKGTAVTDTQYF
-	few	TRBV28	TRBJ1-5	TGTGCCAGCAGCCCCTCACGGGGTATTCAGCCCCAGCATTTT	CASSPSRGIQPQHF
-	many	TRBV5-1	TRBJ2-2	TGCGCCAGCAGGGGTTACACCGGGGAGCTGTTTTTT	CASRGYTGELFF
-	-	TRBV29-1	TRBJ2-5	TGCAGCGTTCGGGGGTTGCAAGAGACCCAGTACTTC	CSVRGLQETQYF
-	-	TRBV28	TRBJ1-5	TGTGCCAGTAATGTTCGAGGGATTGGCAATCAGCCCCAGCATTTT	CASNVRGIGNQPQHF
TRBD1	-	TRBV29-1	TRBJ1-1	TGCAGCGTCCGGGACAGGGGGACTGAAGCTTTCTTT	CSVRDRGTEAFF
TRBD2	many	TRBV5-6	TRBJ2-1	TGTGCCAGCAGCTTGGCCGACGGGAGGGGCTACAATGAGCAGTTCTTC	CASSLADGRGYNEQFF